Included here is one T cell receptor beta chain sequence, with context. These data come from a study of T cells after yellow fever vaccination. They built TCR cDNA with 5'RACE template switching, a step that put in a universal primer site and UMIs. TCRdb redid the calling of the 5' RACE reads with MiXCR, one entry per CDR3 protein. The sample records 200,000 to 300,000 distinct CDR3 sequences, over 3% being singletons. This CDR3 is 15 amino acids long. Per the germline V gene, CDR1 is LNHDA and CDR2 is SQIVND (reference sequence). V was trimmed by 7 bases and J by 7 bases, leaving 22 bases between them.

This chain uses TRBV19 with TRBJ2-5; possible D gene TRBD2, 7 bases. The specimen was PBMCs, collected 15 days after the yellow fever booster vaccination. The TCR comes from a man aged 18-30 years who received the YFV17D yellow fever vaccine. The CDR3 DNA reads as TGTGCCAGTACCCTTTGGGGGGGCGGATTTGGGACCCAGTACTTC. Translated, it gives CASTLWGGGFGTQYF.